The 32 T cell receptor beta chains given below trace back to one sample, sequenced in a study of blood T cells in healthy people across ages. A second PCR of roughly 6 to 12 cycles used a sample-barcoded 5' primer and a J-beta primer mix. TCRdb independently ran MiXCR on the 5' RACE reads; one entry per CDR3 protein. The table shows hundreds of thousands of distinct CDR3 sequences, with around 41% occurring only once. Source material: blood. The receptor set was obtained from an older man in good health.

The chain combines TRBV7-8 with TRBJ1-4, with D unresolved. CDR1 SGHVS and CDR2 FQNEAQ come from the germline V gene. V was trimmed by 1 base and J by 2 bases, leaving 11 bases between them. The length of the CDR3 is 16 residues. CDR3 sequence reads: CASSLDGGRTNEKLFF. The CDR3 DNA reads TGTGCCAGCAGCTTAGATGGAGGACGGACTAATGAAAAACTGTTTTTT.

The DNA for the CDR3 is TGTGCCAGCAGGAGGACAGCGAACACTGAAGCTTTCTTT. It yields the protein CASRRTANTEAFF. This chain links TRBV27 with TRBJ1-1; a weak D match, TRBD1 (6 bases). V lost 6 bases and J 1 base, leaving 9 bases between the germline ends. Germline V gene sequence: CDR1 MNHEY, CDR2 SMNVEV (reference sequence). The CDR3 sequence is 13 residues long.

This clonotype is a singleton in its sample. The genes are TRBV10-3 and TRBJ1-6; the D is unclear. V was trimmed by 6 bases and J by 12 bases, leaving 12 bases between them. CDR1 and CDR2 (germline): ENHRY, SYGVKD. CDR3 length: 12 amino acids. CDR3 in amino acids: CAIRSEYGPLHF. The CDR3, as DNA: TGTGCCATCAGGTCAGAGTACGGACCCCTCCACTTT.

The chain has TRBV10-3 and TRBJ2-5, with TRBD2 identical over 7 bases. CDR1 and CDR2 from the germline V gene are ENHRY and SYGVKD. V shed 4 bases and J 11 bases; nucleotides not matched to a gene: 13. There are 14 residues in the CDR3. The CDR3 coding sequence is TGTGCCATCAGTGGGACGGGAGGACTCCCTGAGCAGTACTTC. This sequence encodes CAISGTGGLPEQYF.

The chain combines TRBV5-1 with TRBJ1-1; 8 bases map to TRBD1. With 2 bases clipped from V and 5 bases from J, the junction kept 5 bases outside the gene matches. Germline V gene sequence: CDR1 SGHRS, CDR2 YFSETQ. There are 14 residues in the CDR3. The CDR3 here is CASSLTGGITEAFF. In nucleotides, the CDR3 is TGCGCCAGCAGCTTAACAGGGGGAATTACTGAAGCTTTCTTT.

The chain joins TRBV7-2 to TRBJ1-1; perhaps TRBD1 as D (5 bases). This CDR3 region has 17 residues. Germline CDR1 and CDR2: SGHTA and FQGNSA. V dropped 2 bases and J dropped 7 bases, with 23 bases sitting between them. As DNA, the CDR3 is TGTGCCAGCAGCTTAAACGGGGCGGGACGACTGGGCATTGAAGCTTTCTTT. As protein: CASSLNGAGRLGIEAFF.

The sample holds one count of this clonotype. The chain links TRBV4-2 to TRBJ1-1, with 7 bases lining up with TRBD1. The CDR3 has 17 residues. V lost 0 bases, J lost 1 base, and 8 bases stayed unmatched. CDR1 is LGHNA, CDR2 YNFKEQ, per germline. Here the CDR3 DNA reads TGTGCCAGCAGCCAAGATCCACAGGGGTCGGCGAACACTGAAGCTTTCTTT. Its protein is CASSQDPQGSANTEAFF.

This clonotype has ten or more counts. The chain's CDR3 is CASSETGGRRSTDTQYF. CDR3 nucleotide sequence: TGTGCCAGCAGTGAAACTGGGGGGAGACGTAGCACAGATACGCAGTATTTT. This chain uses TRBV6-1 with TRBJ2-3; possibly TRBD2 for D (6 bases). The V and J ends lost 2 bases and 0 bases respectively, with 15 bases between them. The germline V gene encodes CDR1 MNHNS and CDR2 SASEGT. The CDR3 is made up of 17 amino acids.

This clonotype was detected once. The rearrangement links TRBV20-1 to TRBJ1-5; 9 bases map to TRBD1. V shed 0 bases, J shed 5 bases, and the junction held 5 bases outside the gene matches. The CDR3 length is 15 residues. From germline, CDR1 is DFQATT and CDR2 SNEGSKA (reference sequence). The CDR3 coding sequence is TGCAGTGCTAGAGATCCGGGACAGGGTCATCAGCCCCAGCATTTT. Amino acid sequence: CSARDPGQGHQPQHF.

Worth noting for this clonotype: This clone may be a read error of a much larger clone one base away. CDR3 sequence reads: CASSLGKANEQFF. In nucleotides, the CDR3 is TGTGCCAGCAGCTTAGGCAAGGCGAATGAGCAGTTCTTC. V gene TRBV7-2 combines with J gene TRBJ2-1; no definite D call. Germline values: CDR1 SGHTA, CDR2 FQGNSA. The V gene lost 1 base and the J gene lost 7 bases, with 8 bases spanning the gap. The CDR3 covers 13 residues.

There are a few counts of this clonotype. The CDR3 is CASSLERGGETQYF. As DNA, the CDR3 is TGCGCCAGCAGCTTGGAAAGGGGAGGAGAGACCCAGTACTTC. The chain links TRBV5-1 to TRBJ2-5, with a possible D match to TRBD2 (6 bases). V was cut by 0 bases and J by 4 bases, with 10 bases left in between. Germline CDR1 SGHRS, CDR2 YFSETQ. The CDR3 totals 14 residues.

V usage is TRBV15 and J usage is TRBJ2-7; no reliable D call. Germline V gene lookup returns CDR1 LNHNV and CDR2 YYDKDF (reference sequence). The CDR3 runs 13 residues. Trimming cost V 0 bases and J 0 bases, with 3 bases left between them. The CDR3 sequence is CATSRDPSYEQYF. The CDR3 region has the DNA TGTGCCACCAGCAGAGATCCCTCCTACGAGCAGTACTTC. Full variable domain (rest looked up from reference TRBV15 and TRBJ2-7): DAMVIQNPRYQVTQFGKPVTLSCSQTLNHNVMYWYQQKSSQAPKLLFHYYDKDFNNEADTPDNFQSRRPNTSFCFLDIRSPGLGDTAMYLCATSRDPSYEQYFGPGTRLTVT.

The sample holds many counts of this clonotype. The CDR3 loop is CAISRAGQETQYF. The CDR3 nucleotides are TGTGCCATCTCCAGGGCAGGTCAAGAGACCCAGTACTTC. The rearrangement uses TRBV10-3 and TRBJ2-5; a possible D gene is TRBD1 (5 bases). This CDR3 is built from 13 residues. The germline V and J ends were trimmed by 8 bases and 2 bases, with 12 bases remaining between them. CDR1 is ENHRY, CDR2 SYGVKD, per germline.

This clonotype was seen more than once but under ten times. The gene calls are TRBV7-2 and TRBJ2-5; TRBD2 aligns across 7 bases. The CDR3 totals 15 residues. After removal of 2 bases from V and 3 bases from J, the junction contained 6 bases not matched to a gene. Germline V lookup: CDR1 SGHTA, CDR2 FQGNSA. CDR3 in DNA: TGTGCCAGCAGCTTAATGGCGGGGAGGGAAGAGACCCAGTACTTC. Its protein is CASSLMAGREETQYF.

This clonotype was found many times. The chain is built from TRBV29-1 and TRBJ2-7; 7 positions match TRBD2. The ends lost 6 bases at V and 4 bases at J; junction bases unmatched: 6. The CDR3 is 12 amino acids. Germline values: CDR1 SQVTM, CDR2 ANQGSEA. In DNA, the CDR3 is TGCAGCGTCCGTAGGGAGGGGTACGAGCAGTACTTC. Translation gives CSVRREGYEQYF.

The rearrangement uses TRBV7-2 and TRBJ1-6; 7 positions agree with TRBD1. J gave up 9 bases and V 5 bases, and 7 bases lay outside the gene matches. Germline V gene lookup returns CDR1 SGHTA and CDR2 FQGNSA. The CDR3 length is 14 residues. This CDR3 reads CASSIAGGGSPLHF. The CDR3 DNA sequence: TGTGCCAGCAGCATCGCAGGGGGTGGTTCACCCCTCCACTTT.

The chain couples TRBV6-6 to TRBJ1-2; 9 bases fit TRBD1. The CDR3 has 15 amino acids. With 2 bases clipped from V and 2 bases from J, the junction kept 3 bases outside the gene matches. CDR1 is MNHNY, CDR2 SVGAGI, per germline (reference sequence). In DNA, the CDR3 is TGTGCCAGCAGTTACGGGACAGGGACCAACTATGGCTACACCTTC. Its protein is CASSYGTGTNYGYTF.

Of note for this clonotype: A read error may account for a junction end that differs from germline. The CDR3 nucleotides are TGTCCCAGCAGTCCACACAGCTCTGGGGCCAACGTCCTGACTTTC. It yields the protein CPSSPHSSGANVLTF. V and J are TRBV2 and TRBJ2-6; D ambiguous. The CDR3 loop spans 15 amino acids. CDR1 SNHLY and CDR2 FYNNEI come from the germline V gene.

This chain uses TRBV2 with TRBJ2-5; TRBD2 aligns across 12 bases. The V gene end was trimmed by 5 bases and the J gene end by 1 base; junction bases not matched to a gene: 5. The germline CDR1 and CDR2 sequences are SNHLY and FYNNEI. The CDR3 length is 16 residues. In nucleotides, the CDR3 is TGTGCCAGCAGTAAAGGACTAGCGGGGTTCCAAGAGACCCAGTACTTC. Its translation is CASSKGLAGFQETQYF.

The genes are TRBV9 and TRBJ1-2; D unresolved. The CDR3 has 16 amino acids. Trimming removed 0 bases at V and 6 bases at J, with 18 bases between. CDR1 SGDLS and CDR2 YYNGEE come from the germline V gene. CDR3 bases: TGTGCCAGCAGCGTAGCTACTGGGGAGTTAGATGATGGCTACACCTTC. Residues: CASSVATGELDDGYTF. The variable domain in full, completed from reference TRBV9 and TRBJ1-2, reads DSGVTQTPKHLITATGQRVTLRCSPRSGDLSVYWYQQSLDQGLQFLIQYYNGEERAKGNILERFSAQQFPDLHSELNLSSLELGDSALYFCASSVATGELDDGYTFGSGTRLTVV.

The genes are TRBV7-2 and TRBJ2-1, with a weak D call TRBD2 (6 bases). This CDR3 contains 14 residues. Germline V gene lookup returns CDR1 SGHTA and CDR2 FQGNSA. Deletions cut 5 bases from V and 5 bases from J, with 13 bases between. Written as DNA, the CDR3 is TGTGCCAGCAGCCACACCCGGACTAACAATGAGCAGTTCTTC. Protein: CASSHTRTNNEQFF.

The rearrangement joins TRBV27 to TRBJ2-7; D possibly uses TRBD1 or TRBD2 (5 bases each). Germline values: CDR1 MNHEY, CDR2 SMNVEV (reference sequence). The CDR3 has 15 amino acids. V shed 6 bases and J shed 7 bases, with 22 bases lying between them. This chain's CDR3 is CASRLPGTSRNEQYF. As DNA, the CDR3 is TGTGCCAGCAGACTTCCCGGGACGTCCCGGAATGAGCAGTACTTC.

J is TRBJ1-6 and V is TRBV19; D unclear. The germline V and J ends were trimmed by 6 bases and 7 bases, with 16 bases remaining between them. CDR1 LNHDA and CDR2 SQIVND come from the germline V gene (reference sequence). There are 15 residues in the CDR3. The CDR3 region has the DNA TGTGCCAGTAGGGACGACCGGTTAGGAAATTCACCCCTCCACTTT. Translating gives CASRDDRLGNSPLHF.

The chain joins TRBV14 to TRBJ2-1, with TRBD1 identical over 8 bases. This CDR3 is 14 amino acids long. CDR1 is SGHDN, CDR2 FVKESK, per germline. Germline trimming cut 1 base from V and 7 bases from J; bases unmatched to any gene: 3. In nucleotides, the CDR3 is TGTGCCAGCAGCCAAGTTCGACAGGGGAATGAGCAGTTCTTC. This codes for CASSQVRQGNEQFF.

V gene TRBV4-1 combines with J gene TRBJ2-7; TRBD1 matches 7 bases. The V gene's germline CDR1 is MGHRA and CDR2 YSYEKL. This CDR3 contains 14 residues. V lost 4 bases and J lost 2; bases outside the gene matches: 5. The CDR3 coding sequence is TGCGCCAGCAGCCTGGGACAGAACGCCTACGAGCAGTACTTC. Amino acids: CASSLGQNAYEQYF.

This clonotype was observed a few times. The rearrangement links TRBV12-3 or TRBV12-4 to TRBJ2-1; TRBD2 agrees at 12 bases. The CDR3 has 14 residues. The V and J ends lost 6 bases and 5 bases, in that order; junction bases with no gene match: 2. The CDR3: CASRTSGGHNEQFF. The CDR3, as DNA: TGTGCCAGCAGAACTAGCGGGGGGCACAATGAGCAGTTCTTC.

Remarks on this clonotype: A much larger clone lies one base from this, so it may be a read error. This sequence joins TRBV11-2 and TRBJ2-3, with 8 bases aligning to TRBD2. Germline CDR1 reads SGHAT; CDR2 reads FQNNGV. V shed 2 bases, J shed 3 bases, and the junction held 7 bases outside the gene matches. This CDR3 comprises 16 residues. CDR3 sequence: CASSLQIRGGTDTQYF. The CDR3, as DNA: TGTGCCAGCAGCTTACAAATCCGGGGGGGGACAGATACGCAGTATTTT.

This clonotype came up a few times. The chain has TRBV2 and TRBJ2-7; D is uncertain. Germline V gives CDR1 SNHLY, CDR2 FYNNEI. The V gene lost 5 bases and the J gene lost 4 bases, with 9 bases spanning the gap. This CDR3 contains 12 residues. The CDR3 is CASSWTRYEQYF. The DNA for the CDR3 is TGTGCCAGCAGTTGGACCCGTTACGAGCAGTACTTC.

This clonotype was observed a handful of times. The chain uses TRBV9 and TRBJ2-7; D might be TRBD1 or TRBD2, each matching 5 bases. Germline lookup yields CDR1 SGDLS and CDR2 YYNGEE. The CDR3 consists of 15 residues. Trimming pared 3 bases from V and 0 bases from J, leaving 13 bases between. CDR3 sequence (DNA): TGTGCCAGCAGCGCGAACCGGGACGGCTCCTACGAGCAGTACTTC. Its translation: CASSANRDGSYEQYF.

The chain joins TRBV30 to TRBJ1-2; the D is unclear. The ends were cut back, 3 bases at V and 8 bases at J, with 13 bases in the middle. Per germline, CDR1 GTSNPN and CDR2 SVGIG (reference sequence). The CDR3 is 12 residues long. The CDR3 DNA follows: TGTGCCTGGAGAGGGTCTCCGAGAGGCTACACCTTC. Translation gives CAWRGSPRGYTF.

This clonotype was counted only a few times. The junction shows a germline mismatch at one end, possibly a read error. V usage is TRBV7-7 and J usage is TRBJ2-7; D is unresolved. The CDR3 runs to 13 residues. CDR1 and CDR2 from the germline V gene are SSHAT and FNYEAQ (reference sequence). The CDR3 DNA reads TGTGCTAGCAGCTTAGGCCGTCTCTACGAGCAGTACTTC. Translating it yields CASSLGRLYEQYF.

The chain employs TRBV4-3 and TRBJ2-2; D possibly corresponds to TRBD1 (5 bases). V lost 0 bases and J 13 bases, leaving 18 bases between the germline ends. This CDR3 is 15 amino acids long. From germline, CDR1 is LGHNA and CDR2 YSLEER. The DNA of the CDR3 is TGCGCCAGCAGCCAAGATTCACAGGCCCGTGGTGGGCTGTTTTTT. Amino acid sequence: CASSQDSQARGGLFF.